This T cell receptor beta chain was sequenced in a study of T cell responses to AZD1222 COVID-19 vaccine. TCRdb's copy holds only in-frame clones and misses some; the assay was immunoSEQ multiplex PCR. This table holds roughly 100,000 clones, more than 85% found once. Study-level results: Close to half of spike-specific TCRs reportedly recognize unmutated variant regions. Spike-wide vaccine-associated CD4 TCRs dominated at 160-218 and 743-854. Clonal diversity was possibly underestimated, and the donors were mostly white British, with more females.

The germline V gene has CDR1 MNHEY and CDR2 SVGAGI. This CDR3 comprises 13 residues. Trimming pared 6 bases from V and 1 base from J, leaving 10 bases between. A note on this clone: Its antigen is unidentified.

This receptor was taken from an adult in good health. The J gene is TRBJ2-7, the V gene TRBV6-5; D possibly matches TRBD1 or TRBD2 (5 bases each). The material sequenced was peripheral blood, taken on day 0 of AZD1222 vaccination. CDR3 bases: TGTGCCAGCAGGGGGACGGAGTCCTACGAGCAGTACTTC. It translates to CASRGTESYEQYF.